These 17 T cell receptor beta chains share one sample of origin, sequenced in a study of OX40 agonist ivuxolimab in advanced cancers. Assay used: immunoSEQ multiplex PCR; TCRdb lists only in-frame clones, some missing. In the table there are roughly 66,000 clones, roughly four fifths of which are singletons. Sequences were derived from CD4+ or CD8+ T cells sorted from blood, sampled in a trial of the OX40 agonist ivuxolimab. All receptors come from an adult with an advanced solid tumor such as melanoma, head and neck, liver or kidney cancer.

This chain uses TRBV5-1 with TRBJ1-2; D unclear. This CDR3 region has 15 residues. Germline CDR1 reads SGHRS; CDR2 reads YFSETQ. V lost 2 bases and J 1 base, leaving 12 bases between the germline ends. The CDR3 sequence: CASSFSPDLNYGYTF. CDR3 sequence (DNA): TGCGCCAGCAGCTTTAGTCCGGACCTTAACTATGGCTACACCTTC.

There are a few counts of this clone. The gene calls are TRBV18 and TRBJ1-1; D ambiguous. CDR1 is KGHSH and CDR2 is LQKENI in the germline V gene. The CDR3 loop spans 15 amino acids. V lost 3 bases to trimming and J lost 4 bases, with 15 bases between them. CDR3 nucleotide sequence: TGTGCCAGCTCACCCGCCCGTGAGCCTGGCACTGAAGCTTTCTTT. Translated: CASSPAREPGTEAFF.

This chain uses TRBV5-1 with TRBJ2-3; D is possibly TRBD2 (6 bases). From germline, CDR1 is SGHRS and CDR2 YFSETQ. The CDR3 sequence is 16 residues long. The V end lost 6 bases, the J end lost 3 bases, and 20 bases lay between the germline ends. The CDR3 DNA follows: TGCGCCAGCAAGGAGGACCAGGGAGGAGGAACAGATACGCAGTATTTT. Translating gives CASKEDQGGGTDTQYF.

The rearrangement uses TRBV7-8 and TRBJ2-7; 12 bases match TRBD2. Germline V gene sequence: CDR1 SGHVS, CDR2 FQNEAQ. The CDR3 sequence is 17 residues long. The V and J ends lost 5 bases and 4 bases, in that order; junction bases with no gene match: 12. CDR3 loop: CASSQRTSGTSRYEQYF. The CDR3 nucleotides are TGTGCCAGCAGCCAGCGGACTAGCGGGACCTCTAGATACGAGCAGTACTTC.

The gene calls are TRBV12-5 and TRBJ2-1; the D gene is possibly TRBD2 (5 bases). The CDR3 is made up of 15 amino acids. Germline V gene sequence: CDR1 LGHNT, CDR2 FRNRAP. The V end was cut by 6 bases, the J end by 9 bases, with 21 bases between. This chain's CDR3 is CASGYSRTGSGEQFF. For the CDR3, the DNA is TGTGCTAGTGGGTATAGCCGCACGGGGTCGGGTGAGCAGTTCTTC.

This clone has just one count. In DNA form, the CDR3 reads TGTGCCAGCAGCTTAGATTCGGTTATGAACACTGAAGCTTTCTTT. It is translated as CASSLDSVMNTEAFF. The chain has TRBV11-3 and TRBJ1-1; D not resolved. Trimming stripped 0 bases from V and 0 bases from J, with 8 bases between. Germline V CDR1 and CDR2: SGHNT, YENEEA. There are 15 residues in the CDR3.

This clone has ten or more counts. The chain is built from TRBV15 and TRBJ2-1, with unresolved D. The germline V and J ends were trimmed by 1 base and 7 bases, with 8 bases remaining between them. This CDR3 has 13 residues. The germline gives CDR1 LNHNV, CDR2 YYDKDF (reference sequence). In nucleotides, the CDR3 is TGTGCCACCAGCAGAGGAAGATCAAATGAGCAGTTCTTC. Translated, it gives CATSRGRSNEQFF.

The V call is TRBV6-6, the J call TRBJ1-4, with D possibly being TRBD1 (5 bases). V lost 4 bases and J 2 bases, leaving 8 bases between the germline ends. CDR1 and CDR2 (germline): MNHNY, SVGAGI (reference sequence). The CDR3 length is 14 residues. The CDR3 region has the DNA TGTGCCAGCAGTTCAGGGCCCACTAATGAAAAACTGTTTTTT. Residues: CASSSGPTNEKLFF.

The chain is built from TRBV5-4 and TRBJ1-2; 7 bases align to TRBD1. V lost 0 bases, J lost 2 bases, and 10 bases stayed unmatched. Germline assignment: CDR1 SGHNT and CDR2 YYREEE (reference sequence). The CDR3 spans 17 residues. CDR3 nucleotide sequence: TGTGCCAGCAGCTTGGCTAGCACAGGGGTGGGGAACTATGGCTACACCTTC. Protein product: CASSLASTGVGNYGYTF.

In this sample, this clone turned up once. The chain recombines TRBV7-9 with TRBJ2-3; 11 bases fit TRBD2. The CDR3 sequence is 16 residues long. Germline CDR1 SEHNR, CDR2 FQNEAQ (reference sequence). Unmatched junction bases numbered 9, after V lost 6 bases and J lost 4 bases. The DNA for the CDR3 is TGTGCCAGCAGTCCACTAGCGGGAGCCCTCCCAGATACGCAGTATTTT. Translated: CASSPLAGALPDTQYF.

This clone appeared a single time. The chain recombines TRBV11-3 with TRBJ2-5; maybe TRBD2 (7 bases). Germline CDR1 reads SGHNT; CDR2 reads YENEEA. The length of the CDR3 is 15 residues. V was trimmed by 5 bases and J by 3 bases, leaving 16 bases between them. The CDR3 nucleotides are TGTGCCAGCAGCCTCCGGGGGGCGGGGGAAGAGACCCAGTACTTC. It translates to CASSLRGAGEETQYF.

The chain has TRBV6-5 and TRBJ2-1; no reliable D call. V lost 5 bases and J lost 9, with 11 bases in between. Looked up from germline, CDR1 is MNHEY and CDR2 is SVGAGI. The CDR3 consists of 12 residues. The DNA for the CDR3 is TGTGCCAGCAGTGCCATAGGCAGTGAGCAGTTCTTC. It is translated as CASSAIGSEQFF.

The V gene is TRBV19, the J gene TRBJ2-4; D gene ambiguous. Germline V CDR1 and CDR2: LNHDA, SQIVND (reference sequence). The CDR3 contains 12 residues. The V end lost 3 bases, the J end lost 7 bases, and 7 bases lay between the germline ends. CDR3 sequence: CASSILGNIQYF. Here the CDR3 DNA reads TGTGCCAGTAGTATCTTGGGGAACATTCAGTACTTC.

V usage is TRBV5-1 and J usage is TRBJ2-5; 9 bases match TRBD2. CDR1 and CDR2 (germline): SGHRS, YFSETQ. V lost 8 bases, J lost 5 bases, and 10 bases stayed unmatched. The CDR3 is 14 residues long. The CDR3 loop reads CASYGGLAFETQYF. As DNA, the CDR3 is TGCGCCAGTTACGGGGGACTAGCATTTGAGACCCAGTACTTC.

This chain joins TRBV5-6 and TRBJ2-1; no clear D gene. Trimming removed 0 bases at V and 3 bases at J, with 10 bases between. The CDR3 has 15 residues. The germline gives CDR1 SGHDT, CDR2 YYEEEE. CDR3 DNA: TGTGCCAGCAGCTTGGGGGCCAGGAGCTACAATGAGCAGTTCTTC. Encoded protein: CASSLGARSYNEQFF.

The chain links TRBV5-6 to TRBJ1-5; TRBD1 matches 9 bases. The CDR3 is 17 amino acids. V shed 4 bases, J shed 0 bases, and the junction held 8 bases outside the gene matches. The germline V gene has CDR1 SGHDT and CDR2 YYEEEE. CDR3 DNA sequence: TGTGCCAGCAGCCGAAACAGGGGGCGGCATAGCAATCAGCCCCAGCATTTT. This encodes CASSRNRGRHSNQPQHF.

The genes are TRBV7-2 and TRBJ2-7; 7 bases are shared with TRBD2. This CDR3 spans 15 amino acids. Trimming removed 4 bases from V and 1 base from J; junction bases left unmatched: 7. Germline V CDR1 and CDR2: SGHTA, FQGNSA. The CDR3 region has the DNA TGTGCCAGCAGCTCTGGACTAGTCTATTCCTACGAGCAGTACTTC. Protein product: CASSSGLVYSYEQYF.